The 32 T cell receptor beta chains presented below share a single source sample, sequenced in a study of identical twins. TCRdb reprocessed the 5' RACE reads via MiXCR and lists one record per CDR3 protein. This table holds around 1.7 million distinct CDR3 sequences, less than 35% found once. The sample comprised cord blood. Receptors originate from a newborn girl in good health.

The chain recombines TRBV5-1 with TRBJ1-3, with 7 bases that match TRBD1. The CDR3 has 15 residues. V lost 0 bases to trimming and J lost 5 bases; unmatched junction nucleotides: 5. Germline CDR1 and CDR2: SGHRS and YFSETQ. As DNA, the CDR3 is TGCGCCAGCAGCTTGGAGACAGGGAGGCGAAACACCATATATTTT. Residues: CASSLETGRRNTIYF.

The V call is TRBV6-6, the J call TRBJ1-4; 8 bases are shared with TRBD1. Germline lookup yields CDR1 MNHNY and CDR2 SVGAGI (reference sequence). The CDR3 consists of 16 residues. J lost 7 bases, V lost 0 bases, and 7 bases had no gene match. Here the CDR3 DNA reads TGTGCCAGCAGTTACTCACGGACAGGGTTCGGTGAAAAACTGTTTTTT. Its protein is CASSYSRTGFGEKLFF.

V gene TRBV4-1 combines with J gene TRBJ2-1, with 9 bases fitting TRBD2. V trimming: 0 bases; J trimming: 3 bases; junction bases outside the gene matches: 3. CDR1 and CDR2 from the germline V gene are MGHRA and YSYEKL. This CDR3 is 16 amino acids long. CDR3 residues: CASSQDISGSYNEQFF. The CDR3 DNA follows: TGCGCCAGCAGCCAAGATATTAGCGGGAGCTACAATGAGCAGTTCTTC.

This clonotype came up many times. The rearrangement joins TRBV4-1 to TRBJ2-3; TRBD1 matches 9 bases. Germline V lookup: CDR1 MGHRA, CDR2 YSYEKL. V dropped 4 bases and J dropped 4; count of bases not matched to a gene: 3. The CDR3 has 14 amino acids. CDR3 protein: CASSRTGAADTQYF. The CDR3 nucleotides are TGCGCCAGCAGCCGGACAGGGGCGGCAGATACGCAGTATTTT.

In this sample, this clonotype turned up once. This sequence joins TRBV11-2 and TRBJ1-1, with D perhaps matching TRBD1 (5 bases). Trimming removed 4 bases from V and 1 base from J, with 13 bases in between. Per germline, CDR1 SGHAT and CDR2 FQNNGV. The CDR3 runs 15 residues. The chain's CDR3 is CASSSGGLGNTEAFF. CDR3 sequence (DNA): TGTGCCAGCAGCTCGGGGGGGTTAGGGAACACTGAAGCTTTCTTT.

For this clonotype: Relative to the germline gene, one junction end is altered; a read error may explain this. The chain couples TRBV28 to TRBJ2-3, with TRBD2 matching over 10 bases. The CDR3 covers 19 residues. Germline V gives CDR1 MDHEN, CDR2 SYDVKM. CDR3 residues: CTSSFHPLNKREGHDTQYF. CDR3 coding DNA: TGTACCAGCAGTTTTCACCCCTTGAACAAGCGGGAGGGCCACGATACGCAGTATTTT.

As to this clonotype: Compared with germline, one end of the junction differs, possibly owing to a read error. Here the CDR3 DNA reads TGCAGTGCTAGAGAACTGAAGTCACTATACGAGAAGTACTTC. This codes for CSARELKSLYEKYF. The rearrangement joins TRBV20-1 to TRBJ2-7; D is uncertain. This CDR3 spans 14 amino acids. Germline CDR1 and CDR2: DFQATT and SNEGSKA (reference sequence).

This clonotype was picked up a small number of times. The gene calls are TRBV29-1 and TRBJ1-5; possibly TRBD1 for D (6 bases). CDR3 length: 13 amino acids. The V and J ends lost 7 bases and 7 bases respectively, with 17 bases between them. Germline CDR1 is SQVTM and CDR2 is ANQGSEA. The CDR3 spells CSAQGGAGQPQHF. The CDR3 coding sequence is TGCAGCGCCCAAGGGGGGGCTGGCCAGCCCCAGCATTTT.

The chain links TRBV6-1 to TRBJ1-4; D call uncertain. Trimming removed 2 bases at V and 6 bases at J, with 10 bases between. Germline-derived CDR1 and CDR2 are MNHNS and SASEGT. This CDR3 spans 14 amino acids. The DNA of the CDR3 is TGTGCCAGCAGTGAAAGCGCCCTCCATGAAAAACTGTTTTTT. Encoded protein: CASSESALHEKLFF.

This clonotype has a single count. One junction end disagrees with the germline gene, perhaps due to a read error. This sequence joins TRBV5-1 and TRBJ1-2; no firm D call. The CDR3 length is 13 residues. The germline CDR1 and CDR2 sequences are SGHRS and YFSETQ. The CDR3: CASRRLANYGYTF. As DNA, the CDR3 is TGTGCCAGCAGAAGGCTAGCTAACTATGGCTACACCTTC.

V and J are TRBV6-6 and TRBJ2-3; 7 positions match TRBD2. Trimming took 1 base from V and 1 from J; bases not matched to a gene: 2. Looked up from germline, CDR1 is MNHNY and CDR2 is SVGAGI (reference sequence). The CDR3 contains 15 residues. In DNA, the CDR3 is TGTGCCAGCAGTTACTACCGGGAGGGCACAGATACGCAGTATTTT. This sequence encodes CASSYYREGTDTQYF.

This clonotype has ten or more counts. The chain uses TRBV20-1 and TRBJ2-4; tentatively, D is TRBD2 (5 bases). The CDR3 extends over 10 amino acids. Germline V gives CDR1 DFQATT, CDR2 SNEGSKA (reference sequence). Trimming stripped 2 bases from V and 13 bases from J, with 9 bases between. In DNA form, the CDR3 reads TGCAGTGCTAGATCTAGCACACAGTACTTC. This sequence encodes CSARSSTQYF.

A remark on this clonotype: Compared with germline, one end of the junction differs, possibly owing to a read error. The rearrangement links TRBV28 to TRBJ1-2, with TRBD1 identical over 8 bases. Per germline, CDR1 MDHEN and CDR2 SYDVKM. The CDR3 is 15 residues long. CDR3 nucleotides: TGTGCCGGCAGTTCAGGGACAGGAGGACCGTATGGCTACACCTTC. It is translated as CAGSSGTGGPYGYTF.

The V and J genes are TRBV20-1 and TRBJ2-5; D unclear. There are 15 residues in the CDR3. Germline V gene data show CDR1 as DFQATT and CDR2 as SNEGSKA (reference sequence). Trimming removed 6 bases from V and 11 bases from J, with 28 bases in between. CDR3 coding DNA: TGCAGTGCAGCCCCTGCTCGAAGCTCCTACAATGAGCAGTACTTC. This gives the protein CSAAPARSSYNEQYF.

As concerns this clonotype: A clone one base away is much larger, so this may be a read error. The chain links TRBV24-1 to TRBJ2-4; TRBD1 might be the D (6 bases). CDR1 KGHDR and CDR2 SFDVKD come from the germline V gene. This CDR3 comprises 17 residues. CDR3: CAASEIGQWEIKNIQYF. The CDR3 DNA sequence: TGTGCCGCCAGTGAGATCGGACAGTGGGAAATCAAAAACATTCAGTACTTC.

This clonotype was observed a few times. This chain uses TRBV20-1 with TRBJ2-7; 8 positions match TRBD2. Germline V gene lookup returns CDR1 DFQATT and CDR2 SNEGSKA (reference sequence). The J segment lost 1 base and the V segment lost 6 bases, leaving 8 bases of the junction unmatched. This CDR3 spans 14 amino acids. The CDR3, as DNA: TGCAGTGCCCTCCGACTAGCGTTGTCCTACGAGCAGTACTTC. Protein product: CSALRLALSYEQYF.

This clonotype was observed a few times. The chain recombines TRBV6-1 with TRBJ1-5; no clear D. Germline CDR1 is MNHNS and CDR2 is SASEGT. The CDR3 contains 12 residues. The V end lost 8 bases, the J end lost 0 bases, and 5 bases lay between the germline ends. CDR3 in amino acids: CASEHSNQPQHF. CDR3 sequence (DNA): TGTGCCAGCGAACATAGCAATCAGCCCCAGCATTTT.

This clonotype was seen many times. This chain connects TRBV29-1 to TRBJ1-2; D ambiguous. CDR3 length equals 11 residues. Trimming pared 0 bases from V and 8 bases from J, leaving 7 bases between. The germline V gene has CDR1 SQVTM and CDR2 ANQGSEA. The chain's CDR3 is CSVEDYWGYTF. The CDR3 DNA sequence: TGCAGCGTTGAAGATTATTGGGGCTACACCTTC.

This clonotype was observed a handful of times. J is TRBJ2-5 and V is TRBV7-9; the D is unclear. The DNA matches TRBJ2-7 better at its end, which makes the J call doubtful. This CDR3 comprises 14 residues. Per germline, CDR1 SEHNR and CDR2 FQNEAQ (reference sequence). The CDR3 reads CASRSSQSSYEQYF. The CDR3 DNA sequence: TGTGCCAGCAGGTCCAGCCAAAGCTCCTACGAGCAGTACTTC.

The count of this clonotype is one. The chain recombines TRBV6-5 with TRBJ2-2; D is perhaps TRBD2 (6 bases). V was pared by 0 bases and J by 6 bases, with 17 bases between. This CDR3 spans 17 amino acids. Germline assignment: CDR1 MNHEY and CDR2 SVGAGI. CDR3 region: CASSYSYRTTRAGELFF. In DNA, the CDR3 is TGTGCCAGCAGTTACTCGTATCGGACGACTAGGGCCGGGGAGCTGTTTTTT.

The chain couples TRBV2 to TRBJ1-1; D possibly corresponds to TRBD1 (5 bases). Germline V lookup: CDR1 SNHLY, CDR2 FYNNEI. This CDR3 has 13 amino acids. V was clipped by 7 bases and J by 2 bases, with 11 bases between them. CDR3 sequence (DNA): TGTGCCAGCACTAGGGACTCAAACACTGAAGCTTTCTTT. Amino acids: CASTRDSNTEAFF.

A word on this clonotype: One end of the junction is discordant with germline, which a read error may explain. This rearrangement joins TRBV12-3 or TRBV12-4 to TRBJ1-4; D remains ambiguous. The CDR3 length is 14 residues. The CDR3 DNA reads as TGTGCCAGCAGTTTACAACCTTTTAATGAAAACCTGTTTTTT. Protein product: CASSLQPFNENLFF.

Concerning this clonotype itself: One end of the junction fails to match germline, which may point to a read error. The chain has TRBV25-1 and TRBJ2-5; the D gene is possibly TRBD1 (6 bases). This CDR3 is built from 14 residues. Germline CDR1 reads MGHDK; CDR2 reads SYGVNS. The CDR3: CAGSEQGLQETQYF. CDR3 sequence (DNA): TGTGCCGGCAGTGAACAGGGCCTTCAAGAGACCCAGTACTTC.

V gene TRBV7-9 combines with J gene TRBJ2-6; D uncertain. V lost 2 bases to trimming and J lost 2 bases, with 10 bases between them. This CDR3 comprises 16 residues. CDR1 is SEHNR and CDR2 is FQNEAQ in the germline V gene (reference sequence). The CDR3 DNA follows: TGTGCCAGCAGCTTACTTCGTGGCCCTGGGGCCAACGTCCTGACTTTC. This codes for CASSLLRGPGANVLTF.

This clonotype was recorded a few times. The chain uses TRBV21-1 and TRBJ2-2; TRBD2 is taken as the D call from the table, unchecked against the DNA. TRBV21-1 is a known pseudogene. The CDR3 runs to 14 residues. The DNA for the CDR3 is TGTGCCAGCACAGCGGGAGGGGAACCCGGGGAGCTGTTTTTT. Its protein is CASTAGGEPGELFF.

This clonotype has at least ten counts. V gene TRBV10-3 combines with J gene TRBJ2-1; unclear D gene. Germline lookup yields CDR1 ENHRY and CDR2 SYGVKD. The V and J ends lost 4 bases and 0 bases respectively, with 10 bases between them. The CDR3 extends over 15 amino acids. CDR3 nucleotide sequence: TGTGCCATCAGTGTAGGGATCACCTCCTACAATGAGCAGTTCTTC. Its protein product is CAISVGITSYNEQFF.

This clonotype was observed a few times. Here the CDR3 reads CASLKRPRSYNEQFF. CDR3 nucleotide sequence: TGTGCCAGCCTCAAGAGGCCTCGCTCCTACAATGAGCAGTTCTTC. The chain couples TRBV28 to TRBJ2-1; D is unresolved. CDR3 length: 15 amino acids. Germline CDR1 is MDHEN and CDR2 is SYDVKM. V lost 8 bases, J lost 0 bases, and 14 bases lay in between.

This clonotype showed up many times. This chain links TRBV20-1 with TRBJ2-3; 7 bases agree with TRBD2. V gave up 4 bases and J gave up 2 bases; unmatched junction bases: 6. Germline loops: CDR1 DFQATT, CDR2 SNEGSKA (reference sequence). The CDR3 runs 14 residues. The CDR3 loop reads CSAMRAGPTDTQYF. The CDR3 nucleotides are TGCAGTGCTATGAGAGCGGGGCCCACAGATACGCAGTATTTT.

This clonotype was seen a handful of times. The J gene is TRBJ2-7, the V gene TRBV20-1; no clear D gene. V was pared by 0 bases and J by 5 bases, with 14 bases between. This CDR3 is built from 14 residues. The germline V gene encodes CDR1 DFQATT and CDR2 SNEGSKA (reference sequence). In DNA form, the CDR3 reads TGCAGTGCTAGAGATGCCCCTTTGGGGAACGAGCAGTACTTC. Translated, it gives CSARDAPLGNEQYF.

This chain uses TRBV29-1 with TRBJ2-1; 8 nucleotides line up with TRBD1. Trimming removed 5 bases from V and 10 bases from J; junction bases left unmatched: 10. Germline loops: CDR1 SQVTM, CDR2 ANQGSEA. The CDR3 totals 13 residues. CDR3 region: CSVRTGTAYEQFF. Written as DNA, the CDR3 is TGCAGCGTTAGGACAGGGACGGCCTACGAGCAGTTCTTC.

Points on this clonotype: One end of the junction does not line up with germline, which may come from a read error. This chain uses TRBV5-1 with TRBJ2-3; 13 bases align to TRBD2. There are 18 residues in the CDR3. The germline V gene encodes CDR1 SGHRS and CDR2 YFSETQ. The CDR3 protein is CASSFSTSGGLRTDTRYF. The CDR3 DNA is TGCGCCAGCAGCTTCTCGACTAGCGGGGGGCTACGCACAGATACGCGGTATTTT.

The chain has TRBV12-3 or TRBV12-4 and TRBJ2-5; 8 nucleotides agree with TRBD2. The CDR3 contains 17 residues. Losses at the gene ends were 1 base for V and 1 base for J; bases not matched to a gene: 8. CDR3 bases: TGTGCCAGCAGTTTAGTTGCCAGCGGGGGCCTCCAAGAGACCCAGTACTTC. Translation gives CASSLVASGGLQETQYF.